The 5 T cell receptor beta chains given below trace back to one sample, sequenced in a study of tissue T cells after allogeneic stem cell transplantation (dated by TCRdb to between 2022 and 2023). The time point label for this specimen denotes: mouse harvest day 14 after allogeneic transplant. Mouse grafts consisting of 10^7 T-cell-depleted bone marrow cells combined with 10^6 splenic CD5+ T cells were administered by tail vein injection. To prepare the library, the immunoSEQ multiplex PCR assay was applied. TCRdb's version of the immuneACCESS table is confined to in-frame rearrangements and falls short of the full clone set. An unresolved V gene accounts for under half of the shortfall where checked; the remainder is of unknown origin. Here the sample has some 8,000 clones; around 33% occur a single time. The ten largest clones take up approximately 3.3% of the sample. The sequenced sample consisted of skin. Source of these receptors: a female BALB/c mouse given C57BL/6 T cells with graft-versus-host disease after an allogeneic hematopoietic cell transplant.

Concerning this clone: Gene names and germline match the mouse. The CDR3 end lies 1 residue beyond the end of the read and is filled in from the germline J gene. The rearrangement joins TRBV31 to TRBJ1-4; D possibly corresponds to TRBD1 (6 bases). Germline CDR1 reads GKSSPN; CDR2 reads SITVG. The CDR3 covers 15 residues. The germline V and J ends were trimmed by 0 bases and 7 bases, with 15 bases remaining between them. CDR3 DNA (partial): TGTGCCTGGAGTCTAGATGAGGGGGTGAGCGAAAGATTATTT. Encoded protein: CAWSLDEGVSERLF. The complete CDR3 protein is CAWSLDEGVSERLFF.

For this clone: The germline and genes are mouse ones. The read ends 1 residue early relative to the CDR3; the germline J gene fills the gap. The gene calls are TRBV16 and TRBJ2-5, with 7 bases that match TRBD2. Unmatched junction bases numbered 0, after V lost 0 bases and J lost 6 bases. This CDR3 region has 13 residues. CDR1 is SGHSA, CDR2 FRNQAP, per germline. The covered CDR3 bases are TGTGCAAGCAGCTTAGACTGGGGGGACACCCAGTAC. Its protein product is CASSLDWGDTQY. The entire CDR3 protein reads CASSLDWGDTQYF.

Points on this clone: Mouse germline and gene names are used. The CDR3 end lies 1 residue beyond the end of the read and is filled in from the germline J gene. The chain joins TRBV26 to TRBJ1-2, with TRBD1 matching over 9 bases. Trimming at V came to 6 bases and at J to 0 bases, leaving 5 bases not matched to a gene. The CDR3 is made up of 15 amino acids. Germline V gene sequence: CDR1 KGHPV, CDR2 FQNQEV (reference sequence). The CDR3 reads CASSLTGGSNSDYTF. The sequenced part of the CDR3 DNA is TGTGCCAGCAGCCTGACAGGGGGTTCAAACTCCGACTACACC.

As regards this clone: These gene names are mouse names. The CDR3 end lies 1 residue beyond the end of the read and is filled in from the germline J gene. This chain joins TRBV1 and TRBJ2-5; 7 bases match TRBD1. The CDR3 sequence is 14 residues long. Looked up from germline, CDR1 is NSQYPW and CDR2 is LRSPGD (reference sequence). V lost 2 bases to trimming and J lost 7 bases; unmatched junction nucleotides: 6. Here the CDR3 reads CTCSARDSQNTQYF. The sequenced CDR3 bases are TGCACCTGCAGTGCAAGGGACAGCCAGAACACCCAGTAC.

About this clone itself: The gene names given are mouse names. The read terminates 1 residue before the CDR3 end, so the remaining end is supplied by the germline J gene. The gene calls are TRBV26 and TRBJ2-5, with D perhaps matching TRBD1 (5 bases). V was cut by 0 bases and J by 2 bases, with 9 bases left in between. Germline CDR1 and CDR2: KGHPV and FQNQEV (reference sequence). There are 15 residues in the CDR3. CDR3: CASSLSSRAQDTQYF. The sequenced CDR3 bases are TGTGCCAGCAGTCTGTCGAGCAGGGCCCAAGACACCCAGTAC.